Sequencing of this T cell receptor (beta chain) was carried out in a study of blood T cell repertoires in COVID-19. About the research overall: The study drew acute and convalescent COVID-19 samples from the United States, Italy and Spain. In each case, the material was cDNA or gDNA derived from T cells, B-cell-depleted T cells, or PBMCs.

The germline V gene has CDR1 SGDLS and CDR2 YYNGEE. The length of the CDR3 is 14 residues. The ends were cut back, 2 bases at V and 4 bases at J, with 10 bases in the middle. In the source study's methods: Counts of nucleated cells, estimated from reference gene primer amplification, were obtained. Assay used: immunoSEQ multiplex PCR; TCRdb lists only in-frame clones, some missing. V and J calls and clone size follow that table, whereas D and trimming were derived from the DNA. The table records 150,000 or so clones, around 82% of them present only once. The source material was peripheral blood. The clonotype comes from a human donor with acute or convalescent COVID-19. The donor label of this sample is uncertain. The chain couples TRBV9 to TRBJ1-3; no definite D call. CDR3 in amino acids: CASSVGDGGNTIYF. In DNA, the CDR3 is TGTGCCAGCAGCGTGGGAGACGGGGGAAACACCATATATTTT.